This TCR beta chain was captured by sequencing in a study of OX40 agonist ivuxolimab in advanced cancers. Study conclusions and caveats: In general, CD8+ T cells held more expanded clones than CD4+ did, on average. Clonal expansion by week 6 occurred in CD4+ and CD8+ blood T cells (at 0.1 to 3.0 mg/kg).

Germline lookup yields CDR1 MGHRA and CDR2 YSYEKL. The CDR3 extends over 15 amino acids. The V segment lost 1 base and the J segment 6 bases; nucleotides outside the gene matches: 6. Note on this clone: What it binds is unknown.

Method: immunoSEQ multiplex PCR; TCRdb's copy keeps in-frame clones and lacks some. The sample lists about 36,000 clones, approximately 72% occurring once. Sequences were derived from CD4+ or CD8+ T cells sorted from blood, sampled in a trial of the OX40 agonist ivuxolimab. The rearrangement uses TRBV4-1 and TRBJ2-7, with 10 bases aligning to TRBD2. This TCR was sampled from an adult with an advanced solid tumor such as melanoma, head and neck, liver or kidney cancer. The CDR3 reads CASSQGSSGSSEQYF. CDR3 nucleotide sequence: TGCGCCAGCAGCCAAGGTTCTAGCGGGAGCTCCGAGCAGTACTTC.